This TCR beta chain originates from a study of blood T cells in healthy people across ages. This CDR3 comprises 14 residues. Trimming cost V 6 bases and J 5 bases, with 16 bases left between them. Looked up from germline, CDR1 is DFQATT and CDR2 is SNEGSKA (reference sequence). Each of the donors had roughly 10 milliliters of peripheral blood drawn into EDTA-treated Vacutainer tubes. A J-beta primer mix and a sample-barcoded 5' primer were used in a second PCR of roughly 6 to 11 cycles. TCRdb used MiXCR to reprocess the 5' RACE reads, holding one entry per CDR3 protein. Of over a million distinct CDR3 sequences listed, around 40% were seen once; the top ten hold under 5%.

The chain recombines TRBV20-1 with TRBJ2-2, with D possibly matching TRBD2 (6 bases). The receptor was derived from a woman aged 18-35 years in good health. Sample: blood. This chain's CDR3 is CSAYQAGRTGELFF. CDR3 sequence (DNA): TGCAGTGCCTACCAAGCGGGTCGGACCGGGGAGCTGTTTTTT.